This TCR beta chain was sequenced during a study of T cell changes during pregnancy in multiple sclerosis. This table comes from immunoSEQ multiplex PCR, and its TCRdb copy is limited to in-frame clones, with some not included. The profile shows tens of thousands of clones, about 87% of them singletons. CDR1 SGHKS and CDR2 YYEKEE come from the germline V gene (reference sequence). V was trimmed by 0 bases and J by 1 base, leaving 10 bases between them. The CDR3 loop spans 15 amino acids. The sequence was collected from a female donor with multiple sclerosis, enrolled in a pregnancy study. The chain is built from TRBV5-5 and TRBJ1-1, with D perhaps matching TRBD1 (6 bases). Sequencing used CD4+ T cells from peripheral blood mononuclear cells, obtained in the second trimester of pregnancy. The CDR3 is CASSLATGWNTEAFF. DNA for the CDR3: TGTGCCAGCAGCTTGGCCACAGGGTGGAACACTGAAGCTTTCTTT.